This is a list of T cell receptor beta chains from one sample in a study of T cell changes during pregnancy in multiple sclerosis. TCRdb's table, derived via immunoSEQ multiplex PCR, lists solely in-frame clones and lacks some. The table shows about 53,000 clones, with around 87% occurring only once. The starting material was peripheral blood, obtained after pregnancy. The receptors come from a female donor in good health, enrolled as a control in a pregnancy study. Both conserved end residues are part of each CDR3. The D gene is left open where the match is weak. The size field is filled for only some rows; it gives once, few, many or a size class.

V: TRBV7-8
size: once
D: TRBD1
J: TRBJ2-7
CDR3: CASSLGGQPHEQYF
DNA: TGTGCCAGCAGCCTAGGGGGACAGCCCCACGAGCAGTACTTC

V: TRBV4-2
size: -
D: TRBD2
J: TRBJ2-3
CDR3: CASSQPTSGGGTDTQYF
DNA: TGTGCCAGCAGCCAACCCACTAGCGGGGGGGGCACAGATACGCAGTATTTT

V: TRBV10-2
size: -
D: -
J: TRBJ2-1
CDR3: CATNGGPSYNEQFF
DNA: TGCGCCACCAACGGGGGGCCCTCCTACAATGAGCAGTTCTTC

V: TRBV7-8
size: -
D: TRBD1
J: TRBJ1-1
CDR3: CASSPGQGVNTEAFF
DNA: TGTGCCAGCAGCCCTGGACAGGGTGTGAACACTGAAGCTTTCTTT

V: TRBV25-1
size: once
D: -
J: TRBJ2-1
CDR3: CASSGVQRDEQFF
DNA: TGTGCCAGCAGTGGCGTCCAGCGGGATGAGCAGTTCTTC

V: TRBV27
size: -
D: TRBD1
J: TRBJ1-6
CDR3: CASSFLGDRGTNSPLHF
DNA: TGTGCCAGCAGTTTTCTTGGGGACAGGGGGACAAATTCACCCCTCCACTTT

V: TRBV9
size: -
D: TRBD1
J: TRBJ1-2
CDR3: CASSVGSGQGRYGYTF
DNA: TGTGCCAGCAGCGTAGGAAGCGGACAGGGGCGATATGGCTACACCTTC

V: TRBV5-1
size: -
D: TRBD2
J: TRBJ2-2
CDR3: CASCPGGGATGELFF
DNA: TGCGCCAGCTGCCCTGGCGGGGGGGCGACCGGGGAGCTGTTTTTT

V: TRBV7-9
size: -
D: TRBD1
J: TRBJ2-7
CDR3: CASSWDRGNFYEQYF
DNA: TGTGCCAGCAGCTGGGACAGGGGGAATTTCTACGAGCAGTACTTC

V: TRBV10-3
size: -
D: -
J: TRBJ2-5
CDR3: CAISDRVYQETQYF
DNA: TGTGCCATCAGTGACCGAGTGTACCAAGAGACCCAGTACTTC

V: TRBV21-1
size: -
D: -
J: TRBJ1-5
CDR3: CASSKGQGSNQPQHF
DNA: TGTGCCAGCAGCAAAGGACAGGGTTCAAATCAGCCCCAGCATTTT

V: TRBV10-3
size: -
D: -
J: TRBJ2-7
CDR3: CAISELSYEQYF
DNA: TGTGCCATCAGTGAGCTCTCCTACGAGCAGTACTTC

V: TRBV7-9
size: -
D: -
J: TRBJ1-6
CDR3: CATLVGDKDSPLHF
DNA: TGTGCCACCCTCGTGGGGGACAAGGATTCACCCCTCCACTTT

V: TRBV6-4
size: -
D: TRBD2
J: TRBJ2-5
CDR3: CASSEKNGGAETQYF
DNA: TGTGCCAGCAGTGAAAAAAACGGGGGGGCTGAGACCCAGTACTTC

V: TRBV4-3
size: -
D: -
J: TRBJ1-2
CDR3: CASSPGGRGKANYGYTF
DNA: TGCGCCAGCAGCCCGGGGGGCAGGGGAAAAGCTAACTATGGCTACACCTTC

V: TRBV7-9
size: -
D: TRBD1
J: TRBJ1-4
CDR3: CASSPRDRENEKLFF
DNA: TGTGCCAGCAGCCCACGGGACAGGGAGAATGAAAAACTGTTTTTT

V: TRBV19
size: -
D: -
J: TRBJ1-2
CDR3: CASRETAYNYGYTF
DNA: TGTGCCAGTAGAGAGACAGCTTATAACTATGGCTACACCTTC

V: TRBV9
size: once
D: -
J: TRBJ1-5
CDR3: CASSVGGGTADSNQPQHF
DNA: TGTGCCAGCAGCGTAGGAGGAGGGACCGCGGATAGCAATCAGCCCCAGCATTTT

V: TRBV4-3
size: -
D: TRBD1
J: TRBJ1-4
CDR3: CASSQEVQGGEKLFF
DNA: TGCGCCAGCAGCCAAGAAGTACAGGGGGGCGAAAAACTGTTTTTT

V: TRBV6-1
size: once
D: TRBD1
J: TRBJ1-3
CDR3: CASSARTGRAGNTIYF
DNA: TGTGCCAGCAGTGCTCGGACAGGGCGAGCTGGAAACACCATATATTTT

V: TRBV9
size: -
D: TRBD1
J: TRBJ1-1
CDR3: CASSPRTGYTEAFF
DNA: TGTGCCAGCAGCCCTCGGACAGGTTACACTGAAGCTTTCTTT

V: TRBV5-1
size: -
D: TRBD2
J: TRBJ2-1
CDR3: CASSSLAGQYNEQFF
DNA: TGCGCCAGCAGCTCCTTAGCGGGGCAGTACAATGAGCAGTTCTTC

V: TRBV5-6
size: -
D: TRBD1
J: TRBJ1-4
CDR3: CASSFRDRVGEKLFF
DNA: TGTGCCAGCAGCTTTAGGGACAGGGTCGGTGAAAAACTGTTTTTT

V: TRBV6-5
size: -
D: -
J: TRBJ2-1
CDR3: CASSPGTGPYNEQFF
DNA: TGTGCCAGCAGTCCCGGGACTGGACCCTACAATGAGCAGTTCTTC

V: TRBV6-5
size: -
D: -
J: TRBJ1-1
CDR3: CASSPAHRVVEAFF
DNA: TGTGCCAGCAGCCCGGCCCACAGGGTGGTTGAAGCTTTCTTT

V: TRBV6-4
size: -
D: TRBD2
J: TRBJ2-1
CDR3: CASSVGTSGGNEQFF
DNA: TGTGCCAGCAGTGTTGGGACTAGCGGAGGGAATGAGCAGTTCTTC

V: TRBV6-5
size: -
D: -
J: TRBJ1-1
CDR3: CASSSPGEGTEAFF
DNA: TGTGCCAGCAGTTCCCCTGGGGAGGGGACTGAAGCTTTCTTT

V: TRBV7-6
size: -
D: TRBD1
J: TRBJ2-3
CDR3: CASSHKTGADTDTQYF
DNA: TGTGCCAGCAGCCACAAGACAGGGGCGGACACAGATACGCAGTATTTT

V: TRBV28
size: -
D: -
J: TRBJ1-2
CDR3: CATKFKWKGGSNYGYTF
DNA: TGTGCCACCAAGTTTAAGTGGAAGGGGGGGAGTAACTATGGCTACACCTTC

V: TRBV9
size: -
D: TRBD1
J: TRBJ1-4
CDR3: CASSVTGANEKLFF
DNA: TGTGCCAGCAGCGTAACAGGGGCCAATGAAAAACTGTTTTTT

V: TRBV5-6
size: -
D: TRBD1
J: TRBJ1-5
CDR3: CASSQGGNNQPQHF
DNA: TGTGCCAGCAGCCAGGGGGGAAATAATCAGCCCCAGCATTTT

V: TRBV7-6
size: -
D: TRBD2
J: TRBJ2-7
CDR3: CASSPAGAGEQYF
DNA: TGTGCCAGCAGCCCAGCGGGGGCAGGCGAGCAGTACTTC